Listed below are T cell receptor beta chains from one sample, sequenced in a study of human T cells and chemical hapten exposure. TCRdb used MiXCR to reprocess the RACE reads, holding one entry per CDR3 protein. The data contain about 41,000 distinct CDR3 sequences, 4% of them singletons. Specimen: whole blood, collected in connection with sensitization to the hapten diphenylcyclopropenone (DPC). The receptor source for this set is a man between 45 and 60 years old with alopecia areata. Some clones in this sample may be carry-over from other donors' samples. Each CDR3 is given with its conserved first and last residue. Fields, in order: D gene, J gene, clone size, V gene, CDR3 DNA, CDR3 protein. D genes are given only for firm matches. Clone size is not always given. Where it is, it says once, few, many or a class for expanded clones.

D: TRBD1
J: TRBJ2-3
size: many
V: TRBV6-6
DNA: TGTGCCAGCAGTGGGGGGACAGGGGCTAACCTATATAGCACAGATACGCAGTATTTT
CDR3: CASSGGTGANLYSTDTQYF

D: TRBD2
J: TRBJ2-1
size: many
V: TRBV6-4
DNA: TGTGCCAGCAGTGACCGCCTAGCGGACGCCCCAAATGAGCAGTTCTTC
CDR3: CASSDRLADAPNEQFF

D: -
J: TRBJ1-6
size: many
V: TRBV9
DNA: TGTGCCAGCAGCGTTGCAGGGAGCTCCTATAATTCACCCCTCCACTTT
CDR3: CASSVAGSSYNSPLHF

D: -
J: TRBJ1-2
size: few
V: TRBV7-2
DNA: TGTGCCAGCAGCTTCCGGCTGCCGGAGGTTAACTATGGCTACACCTTC
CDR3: CASSFRLPEVNYGYTF

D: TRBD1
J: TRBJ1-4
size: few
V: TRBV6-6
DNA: TGTGCCAGCAGTTACGGGCAGGGGGCGGAAAAACTGTTTTTT
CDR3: CASSYGQGAEKLFF

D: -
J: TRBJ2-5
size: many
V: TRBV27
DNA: TGTGCCAGCACCCCGAGGAAAGAGACCCAGTACTTC
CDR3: CASTPRKETQYF

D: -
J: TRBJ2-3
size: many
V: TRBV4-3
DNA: TGCGCCAGCAGCCAAGGACAGCCGAGCACAGATACGCAGTATTTT
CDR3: CASSQGQPSTDTQYF

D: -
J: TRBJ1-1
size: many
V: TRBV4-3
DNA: TGCGCCAGCAGTCCTGACCCCTACACTGAAGCTTTCTTT
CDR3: CASSPDPYTEAFF

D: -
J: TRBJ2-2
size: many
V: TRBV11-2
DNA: TGTGCCAGCAGCTTAGAATCCAGCGGGGAGCTGTTTTTT
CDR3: CASSLESSGELFF

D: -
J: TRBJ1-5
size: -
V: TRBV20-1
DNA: TGCAGTGCTAGGGGTGTGGGTCAGCCCCAGCATTTT
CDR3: CSARGVGQPQHF

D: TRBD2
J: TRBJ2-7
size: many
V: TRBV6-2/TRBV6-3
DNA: TGTGCCAGCAGGGGTGGCGGGAGTGCTTACGAGCAGTACTTC
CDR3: CASRGGGSAYEQYF

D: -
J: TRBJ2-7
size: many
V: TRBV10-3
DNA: TGTGCCATCAGCGAAGACAGGATTTACGAGCAGTACTTC
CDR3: CAISEDRIYEQYF

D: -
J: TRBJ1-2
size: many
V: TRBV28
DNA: TGTGCCAGCAGTTTTCAAGACAGTGGGAGAGGCTACACCTTC
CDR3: CASSFQDSGRGYTF

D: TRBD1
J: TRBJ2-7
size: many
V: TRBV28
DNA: TGTGCCAGCACCCGACAGGGGATCAGCTACGAGCAGTACTTC
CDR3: CASTRQGISYEQYF

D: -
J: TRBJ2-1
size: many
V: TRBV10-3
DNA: TGTGCCATCAGTGAGTCGGAAACGGGGTATGAGCAGTTCTTC
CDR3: CAISESETGYEQFF

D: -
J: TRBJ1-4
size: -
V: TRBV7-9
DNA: TGTGCCAGCAGCAATGAAAAACTGTTTTTT
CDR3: CASSNEKLFF

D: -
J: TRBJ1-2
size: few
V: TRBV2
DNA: TGTGCTTCCCTCCTGGACACGTCTAACTATGGCTACACCTTC
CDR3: CASLLDTSNYGYTF

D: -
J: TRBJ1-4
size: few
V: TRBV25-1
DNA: TGTGCCAGCAGTGATGCCTCCATTAATGAAAAACTGTTTTTT
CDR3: CASSDASINEKLFF

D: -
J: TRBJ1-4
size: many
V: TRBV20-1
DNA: TGCAGTGCTAGTTATGGCTTCCTAGGGGATAATGAAAAACTGTTTTTT
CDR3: CSASYGFLGDNEKLFF

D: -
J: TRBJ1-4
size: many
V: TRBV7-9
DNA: TGTGCCAGCAGGCTATCATCAACTAATGAAAAACTGTTTTTT
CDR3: CASRLSSTNEKLFF

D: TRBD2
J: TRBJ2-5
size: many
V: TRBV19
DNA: TGTGCCAGTAATGGGAGATCCAGCGGGAGTCGCGAGACCCAGTACTTC
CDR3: CASNGRSSGSRETQYF

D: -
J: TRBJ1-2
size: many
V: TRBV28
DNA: TGTGCCAGCAGTTTTACCGGCAGGAACTACACCTTC
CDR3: CASSFTGRNYTF

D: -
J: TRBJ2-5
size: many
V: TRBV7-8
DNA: TGTGCCAGCAGCCGTGGGGCAGGGACAGAGACCCAGTACTTC
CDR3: CASSRGAGTETQYF

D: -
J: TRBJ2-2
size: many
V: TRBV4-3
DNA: TGCGCCAGCAGCCAATTAAGGGACACCGGGGAGCTGTTTTTT
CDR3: CASSQLRDTGELFF

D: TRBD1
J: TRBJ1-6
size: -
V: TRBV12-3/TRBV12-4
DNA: TGTGCCAGCAGTATGAATACAGGGGTTATTAATTCACCCCTCCACTTT
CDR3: CASSMNTGVINSPLHF

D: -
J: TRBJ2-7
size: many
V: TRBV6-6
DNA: TGTGCCAGCAGTTCCAGCTGGGGGCACTACGAGCAGTACTTC
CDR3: CASSSSWGHYEQYF

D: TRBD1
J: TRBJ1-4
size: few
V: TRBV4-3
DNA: TGCGCCAGCAGCCAACTAGATATCAGGGGGCCAACTAATGAAAAACTGTTTTTT
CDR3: CASSQLDIRGPTNEKLFF

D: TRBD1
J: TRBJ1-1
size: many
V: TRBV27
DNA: TGTGCCAGCAGTTTATGGGCAGGGGGCGCGAACACTGAAGCTTTCTTT
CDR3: CASSLWAGGANTEAFF

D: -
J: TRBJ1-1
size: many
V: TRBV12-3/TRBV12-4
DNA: TGTGCCAGCAGTCTTTACTTTTCCGCCACTGAAGCTTTCTTT
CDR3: CASSLYFSATEAFF

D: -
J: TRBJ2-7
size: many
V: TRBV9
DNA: TGTGCCAGCAGCGTAGCTGAGGGGGGAGGGTCCTACGAGCAGTACTTC
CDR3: CASSVAEGGGSYEQYF

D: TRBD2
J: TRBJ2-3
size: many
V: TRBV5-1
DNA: TGCGCCAGCAGCCGAACTAGCGGGGCAACCACAGATACGCAGTATTTT
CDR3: CASSRTSGATTDTQYF

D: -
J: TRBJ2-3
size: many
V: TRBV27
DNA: TGTGCCAGCAGTTTTAGAGGGCCATACACAGATACGCAGTATTTT
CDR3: CASSFRGPYTDTQYF

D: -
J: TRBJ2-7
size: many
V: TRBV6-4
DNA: TGTGCCAGCAGTCCGCGGACAGACTCCTACGAGCAGTACTTC
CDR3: CASSPRTDSYEQYF

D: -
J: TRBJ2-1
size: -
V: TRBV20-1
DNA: TGCAGTGCTATCCCGGGGAGCTCCTACAATGAGCAGTTCTTC
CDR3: CSAIPGSSYNEQFF

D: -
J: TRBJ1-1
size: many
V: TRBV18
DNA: TGTGCCAGCTCACCGGGGGCGCAGCGGGACACTGAAGCTTTCTTT
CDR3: CASSPGAQRDTEAFF

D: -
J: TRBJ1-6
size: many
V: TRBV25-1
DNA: TGTGCCAGCAGTGAAGGATGGAATTCACCCCTCCACTTT
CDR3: CASSEGWNSPLHF

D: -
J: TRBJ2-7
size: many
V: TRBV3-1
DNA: TGTGCCAGCAGCCAAGCTTGGGCTTCCTCCTACGAGCAGTACTTC
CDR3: CASSQAWASSYEQYF

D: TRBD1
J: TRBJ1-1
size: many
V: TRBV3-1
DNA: TGTGCCAGCAGCCAAGACTCCGGGACAGGGGGCAGGAACACTGAAGCTTTCTTT
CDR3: CASSQDSGTGGRNTEAFF

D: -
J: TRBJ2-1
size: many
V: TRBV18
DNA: TGTGCCAGCTCACCCCAGGGCCGGAGGGGCAATGAGCAGTTCTTC
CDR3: CASSPQGRRGNEQFF

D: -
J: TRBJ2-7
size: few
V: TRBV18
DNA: TGTGCCAGCTCACCACCGTCTAGCGGCAGGGGGGAGCAGTACTTC
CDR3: CASSPPSSGRGEQYF

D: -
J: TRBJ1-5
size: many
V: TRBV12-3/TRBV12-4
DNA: TGTGCCAGCAAAAGACGGGGCAATCAGCCCCAGCATTTT
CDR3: CASKRRGNQPQHF

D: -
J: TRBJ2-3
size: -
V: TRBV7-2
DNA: TGTGCCAGCAGCTTAGATGGCCGGACAGATACGCAGTATTTT
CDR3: CASSLDGRTDTQYF

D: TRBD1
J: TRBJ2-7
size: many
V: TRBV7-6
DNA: TGTGCCAGCAGCTTAGCCGGCAGGGGGCCGCGGGAAAGCTCCTACGAGCAGTACTTC
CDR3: CASSLAGRGPRESSYEQYF

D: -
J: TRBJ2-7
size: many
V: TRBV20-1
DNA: TGCAGTGCAACCAGACTAGGGTCCTACGAGCAGTACTTC
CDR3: CSATRLGSYEQYF

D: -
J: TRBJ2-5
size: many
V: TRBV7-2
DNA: TGTGCCAGCAGCCCCCTGTATTCGTGGGAGACCCAGTACTTC
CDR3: CASSPLYSWETQYF

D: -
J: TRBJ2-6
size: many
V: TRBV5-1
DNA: TGCGCCAGCAGCTTGGAAAAGGGCTCTGGGGCCAACGTCCTGACTTTC
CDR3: CASSLEKGSGANVLTF

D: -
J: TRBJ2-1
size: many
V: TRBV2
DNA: TGTGCCAGCAGGGGAGATAGTTCTAGGAATGAGCAGTTCTTC
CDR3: CASRGDSSRNEQFF

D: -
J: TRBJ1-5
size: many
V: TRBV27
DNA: TGTGCCAGCAGTTTATTCCCTAGGGGGGAGGGTCAGCCCCAGCATTTT
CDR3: CASSLFPRGEGQPQHF

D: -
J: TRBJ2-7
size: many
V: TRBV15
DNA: TGTGCCACCAGCGGTGGAAACTCCTACGAGCAGTACTTC
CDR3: CATSGGNSYEQYF

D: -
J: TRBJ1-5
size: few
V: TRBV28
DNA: TGTGCCAGCATGCGGGCCGATCAGCCCCAGCATTTT
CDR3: CASMRADQPQHF